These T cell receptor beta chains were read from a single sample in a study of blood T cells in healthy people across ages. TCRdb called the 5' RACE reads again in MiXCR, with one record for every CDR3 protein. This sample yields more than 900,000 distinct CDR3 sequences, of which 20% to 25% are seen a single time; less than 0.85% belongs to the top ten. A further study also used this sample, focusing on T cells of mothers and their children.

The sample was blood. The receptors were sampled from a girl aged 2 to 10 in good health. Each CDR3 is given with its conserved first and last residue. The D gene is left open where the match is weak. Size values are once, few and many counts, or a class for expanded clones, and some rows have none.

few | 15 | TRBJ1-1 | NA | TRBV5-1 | CASSLIGGLNTEAFF | TGCGCCAGCAGCCTGATTGGAGGGTTAAACACTGAAGCTTTCTTT
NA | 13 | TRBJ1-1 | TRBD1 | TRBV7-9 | CASRGTGDTEAFF | TGTGCCAGCAGGGGAACAGGGGACACTGAAGCTTTCTTT
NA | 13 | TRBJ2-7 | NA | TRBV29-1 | CSVVAGLGYEQYF | TGCAGCGTAGTGGCAGGGTTGGGCTACGAGCAGTACTTC
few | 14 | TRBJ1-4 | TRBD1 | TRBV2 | CASDRTGVNEKLFF | TGTGCCAGCGATAGGACAGGAGTTAATGAAAAACTGTTTTTT
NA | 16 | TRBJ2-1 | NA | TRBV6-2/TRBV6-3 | CASSYLEGVTYNEQFF | TGTGCCAGCAGTTACCTAGAGGGGGTTACGTACAATGAGCAGTTCTTC
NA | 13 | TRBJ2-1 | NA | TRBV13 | CASSLLVYNEQFF | TGTGCCAGCAGCTTATTGGTATACAATGAGCAGTTCTTC
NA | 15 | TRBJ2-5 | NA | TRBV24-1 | CATSDPIGQPETQYF | TGTGCCACCAGTGATCCAATTGGACAGCCAGAGACCCAGTACTTC
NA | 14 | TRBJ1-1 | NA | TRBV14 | CASSPEMTVTEAFF | TGTGCCAGCAGCCCCGAAATGACAGTAACTGAAGCTTTCTTT
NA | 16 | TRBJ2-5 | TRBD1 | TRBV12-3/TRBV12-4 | CASTQGVELVSETQYF | TGTGCCAGCACCCAGGGGGTAGAGCTTGTTTCGGAGACCCAGTACTTC
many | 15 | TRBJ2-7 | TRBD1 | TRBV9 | CASSVGDSAVYEQYF | TGTGCCAGCAGCGTAGGGGACAGCGCAGTCTACGAGCAGTACTTC
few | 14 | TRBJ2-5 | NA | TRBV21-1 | CASSGTGRRETQYF | TGTGCCAGCAGCGGGACAGGGAGACGAGAGACCCAGTACTTC
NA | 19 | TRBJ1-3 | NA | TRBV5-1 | CASSLDGTPHGSSGNTIYF | TGCGCCAGCAGCTTGGACGGGACACCTCATGGGAGCTCTGGAAACACCATATATTTT
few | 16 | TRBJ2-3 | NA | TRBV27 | CASSLLPGIGLDTQYF | TGTGCCAGCAGTTTACTTCCAGGGATCGGGCTCGATACGCAGTATTTT
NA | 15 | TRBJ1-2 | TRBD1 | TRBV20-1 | CSAHVRDRGGRGYTF | TGCAGTGCTCATGTAAGGGACAGGGGCGGGCGTGGCTACACCTTC
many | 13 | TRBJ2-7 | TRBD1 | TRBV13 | CASSFDRAYEQYF | TGTGCCAGCAGCTTCGACAGGGCCTACGAGCAGTACTTC
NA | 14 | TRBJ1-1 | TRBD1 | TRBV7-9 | CASSHGQVKAEAFF | TGTGCCAGCAGCCATGGACAGGTGAAGGCTGAAGCTTTCTTT
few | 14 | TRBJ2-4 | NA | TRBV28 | CASSLDIAKNIQYF | TGTGCCAGCAGTTTAGATATAGCCAAAAACATTCAGTACTTC